This TCR beta chain emerged from a study of blood T cell repertoires in COVID-19. Turning to the study itself: Acute and convalescent COVID-19 samples came from the United States, Italy and Spain. The analysed material was cDNA or gDNA that came from T cells, B-cell-depleted T cells, or PBMCs.

In the original analysis: Nucleated cell counts were estimated from reference gene primer amplification. The repertoire was sequenced with immunoSEQ multiplex PCR; TCRdb's copy has only in-frame clones and lacks some. V and J calls and clone size are given by that table; D and trimming were obtained from the DNA. This table has tens of thousands of clones, roughly 73% appearing once. The V gene's germline CDR1 is MNHEY and CDR2 SVGEGT. V shed 5 bases, J shed 2 bases, and the junction held 9 bases outside the gene matches. The CDR3 length is 15 residues. The receptor comes from an older woman with active or convalescent COVID-19. This chain uses TRBV6-2 or TRBV6-3 with TRBJ2-7; 7 nucleotides agree with TRBD1. The material sequenced was peripheral blood. CDR3 amino acids: CASSTGTVHPYEQYF. The CDR3 bases are TGTGCCAGCAGTACCGGGACAGTGCATCCCTACGAGCAGTACTTC.